The 16 T cell receptor beta chains given below trace back to one sample, sequenced in a study of control samples from healthy donors and cancer patients. Data came from immunoSEQ multiplex PCR; TCRdb stores just in-frame clones and leaves some out. The table includes about 57,000 clones, under 95% detected once. Sequencing was carried out using PBMCs. These receptors came from a man in his thirties or forties with colorectal cancer.

This clone occurred once. The chain recombines TRBV28 with TRBJ2-7; the D is unclear. Trimming left V 5 bases short and J 6 bases short, with 14 bases between. Germline V lookup: CDR1 MDHEN, CDR2 SYDVKM. This CDR3 is 13 amino acids long. The CDR3 DNA reads as TGTGCCAGCAGTACATCCCTACTACGCGAGCAGTACGTC. Translation gives CASSTSLLREQYV.

The chain links TRBV24-1 to TRBJ2-1; a weak D match, TRBD2 (5 bases). The CDR3 extends over 12 amino acids. CDR1 is KGHDR and CDR2 is SFDVKD in the germline V gene. V was trimmed by 7 bases and J by 7 bases, leaving 10 bases between them. This CDR3 reads CATSWTGNEQFF. As DNA, the CDR3 is TGTGCCACCAGCTGGACGGGGAATGAGCAGTTCTTC.

This clone was counted once. The chain is built from TRBV5-5 and TRBJ1-1, with D tentatively TRBD1 (6 bases). The CDR3 is made up of 16 amino acids. Germline-derived CDR1 and CDR2 are SGHKS and YYEKEE (reference sequence). Trimming shortened V by 4 bases and J by 0 bases, and 16 bases separated the two germline ends. This CDR3 reads CASSPVGGPMNTEAFF. The CDR3 DNA is TGTGCCAGCAGCCCGGTGGGGGGGCCCATGAACACTGAAGCTTTCTTT. The full variable domain, its missing parts supplied by reference TRBV5-5 and TRBJ1-1, is DAGVTQSPTHLIKTRGQQVTLRCSPISGHKSVSWYQQVLGQGPQFIFQYYEKEERGRGNFPDRFSARQFPNYSSELNVNALLLGDSALYLCASSPVGGPMNTEAFFGQGTRLTVV.

The CDR3 is CASSSTRQAEAFF. In DNA form, the CDR3 reads TGTGCCAGCAGTTCGACCAGACAGGCTGAAGCTTTCTTT. The chain recombines TRBV27 with TRBJ1-1, with D possibly TRBD1 on 6 matching bases. Trimming removed 4 bases from V and 6 bases from J, with 12 bases in between. CDR1 MNHEY and CDR2 SMNVEV come from the germline V gene (reference sequence). There are 13 residues in the CDR3.

The chain links TRBV2 to TRBJ1-1; tentative D call: TRBD1 (6 bases). Germline V lookup: CDR1 SNHLY, CDR2 FYNNEI. V was clipped by 0 bases and J by 4 bases, with 15 bases between them. The CDR3 length is 16 residues. For the CDR3, the DNA is TGTGCCAGCAGTGAAGCGCTTCGACAGGTGAGCACTGAAGCTTTCTTT. Its translation is CASSEALRQVSTEAFF.

The chain combines TRBV7-2 with TRBJ1-6; D is uncertain. CDR1 and CDR2 (germline): SGHTA, FQGNSA. Trimming pared 3 bases from V and 7 bases from J, leaving 7 bases between. There are 13 residues in the CDR3. CDR3 sequence reads: CASSFSINSPLHF. The CDR3 nucleotides are TGTGCCAGCAGCTTCTCAATAAATTCACCCCTCCACTTT.

V gene TRBV2 combines with J gene TRBJ1-6, with 7 positions matching TRBD1. With 4 bases clipped from V and 7 bases from J, the junction kept 7 bases outside the gene matches. The length of the CDR3 is 15 residues. Germline CDR1 and CDR2: SNHLY and FYNNEI. CDR3 region: CASSVTGQANSPLHF. For the CDR3, the DNA is TGTGCCAGCAGTGTAACAGGACAGGCAAATTCACCCCTCCACTTT.

This chain uses TRBV2 with TRBJ1-6; D not certain. The germline V and J ends were trimmed by 4 bases and 0 bases, with 7 bases remaining between them. The CDR3 extends over 15 amino acids. Germline V gene sequence: CDR1 SNHLY, CDR2 FYNNEI. Here the CDR3 reads CASSGENSYNSPLHF. The CDR3 DNA reads as TGTGCCAGCAGTGGGGAGAACTCCTATAATTCACCCCTCCACTTT.

The V and J genes are TRBV5-1 and TRBJ2-1; D is ambiguous. The V and J ends lost 0 bases and 4 bases respectively, with 26 bases between them. CDR1 and CDR2 (germline): SGHRS, YFSETQ. The CDR3 is made up of 20 amino acids. The CDR3 nucleotides read TGCGCCAGCAGCTTGGCCAATCTCAGACATTTAAGTTACCGATACAATGAGCAGTTCTTC. This translates into CASSLANLRHLSYRYNEQFF. Full variable domain (remainder filled in from reference TRBV5-1 and TRBJ2-1): KAGVTQTPRYLIKTRGQQVTLSCSPISGHRSVSWYQQTPGQGLQFLFEYFSETQRNKGNFPGRFSGRQFSNSRSEMNVSTLELGDSALYLCASSLANLRHLSYRYNEQFFGPGTRLTVL.

The chain is built from TRBV30 and TRBJ2-2; unclear D gene. V gave up 2 bases and J gave up 5 bases, with 6 bases separating them. The CDR3 has 12 amino acids. Germline CDR1 reads GTSNPN; CDR2 reads SVGIG (reference sequence). For the CDR3, the DNA is TGTGCCTGGAGTCTTGGGACCGGGGAGCTGTTTTTT. This gives the protein CAWSLGTGELFF.

The chain combines TRBV6-2 or TRBV6-3 with TRBJ2-2; D ambiguous. The CDR3 is 14 residues long. CDR1 is MNHEY, CDR2 SVGEGT, per germline. V gave up 4 bases and J gave up 3 bases, with 9 bases separating them. The CDR3 sequence is CASSWAVDTGELFF. The CDR3, as DNA: TGTGCCAGCAGTTGGGCAGTGGACACCGGGGAGCTGTTTTTT.

The gene calls are TRBV4-3 and TRBJ1-4; no definite D call. V was clipped by 0 bases and J by 7 bases, with 18 bases between them. CDR3 length equals 17 residues. Germline values: CDR1 LGHNA, CDR2 YSLEER. CDR3 loop: CASSQDPMPRVREKLFF. In nucleotides, the CDR3 is TGCGCCAGCAGCCAAGATCCAATGCCTCGGGTGCGTGAAAAACTGTTTTTT.

V gene TRBV7-8 combines with J gene TRBJ2-1; D might be TRBD1 (5 bases). The CDR3 spans 13 residues. Germline V lookup: CDR1 SGHVS, CDR2 FQNEAQ. Trimming removed 5 bases at V and 6 bases at J, with 11 bases between. Here the CDR3 reads CASSLRQPNEQFF. CDR3 coding DNA: TGTGCCAGCAGCCTCCGACAGCCCAATGAGCAGTTCTTC.

The chain uses TRBV19 and TRBJ1-3, with no clear D. Looked up from germline, CDR1 is LNHDA and CDR2 is SQIVND (reference sequence). The CDR3 loop spans 15 amino acids. V was pared by 3 bases and J by 0 bases, with 9 bases between. The CDR3 loop reads CASSIGQISGNTIYF. The CDR3 bases are TGTGCCAGTAGTATCGGGCAGATCTCTGGAAACACCATATATTTT.

V usage is TRBV29-1 and J usage is TRBJ2-5; a possible D gene is TRBD1 (6 bases). From germline, CDR1 is SQVTM and CDR2 ANQGSEA. The ends were cut back, 4 bases at V and 1 base at J, with 13 bases in the middle. This CDR3 is built from 14 residues. CDR3 residues: CSVAVGGGQETQYF. CDR3 in DNA: TGCAGCGTTGCGGTTGGGGGCGGCCAAGAGACCCAGTACTTC. Drawing the rest from reference TRBV29-1 and TRBJ2-5, the complete variable domain is SAVISQKPSRDICQRGTSLTIQCQVDSQVTMMFWYRQQPGQSLTLIATANQGSEATYESGFVIDKFPISRPNLTFSTLTVSNMSPEDSSIYLCSVAVGGGQETQYFGPGTRLLVL.

The J gene is TRBJ2-1, the V gene TRBV4-1; 10 nucleotides align to TRBD1. The CDR3 consists of 17 residues. CDR1 MGHRA and CDR2 YSYEKL come from the germline V gene. Trimming at V came to 0 bases and at J to 3 bases, leaving 5 bases not matched to a gene. The CDR3 loop is CASSQDVDRGIYNEQFF. The CDR3 DNA sequence: TGCGCCAGCAGCCAAGATGTGGACAGGGGGATCTACAATGAGCAGTTCTTC.